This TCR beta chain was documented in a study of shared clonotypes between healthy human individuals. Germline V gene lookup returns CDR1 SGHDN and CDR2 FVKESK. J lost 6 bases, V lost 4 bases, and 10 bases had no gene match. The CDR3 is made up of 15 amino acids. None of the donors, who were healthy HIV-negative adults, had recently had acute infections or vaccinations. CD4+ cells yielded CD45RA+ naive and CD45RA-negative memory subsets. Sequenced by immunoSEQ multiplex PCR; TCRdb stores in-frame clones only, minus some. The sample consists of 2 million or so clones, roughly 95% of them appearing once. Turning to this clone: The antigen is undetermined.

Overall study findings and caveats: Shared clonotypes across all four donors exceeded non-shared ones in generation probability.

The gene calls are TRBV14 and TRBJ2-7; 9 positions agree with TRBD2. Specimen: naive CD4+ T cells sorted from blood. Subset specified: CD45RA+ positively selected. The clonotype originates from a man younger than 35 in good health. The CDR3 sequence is CASSPHGLAGFEQYF. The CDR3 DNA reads TGTGCCAGCAGCCCCCACGGCCTAGCGGGGTTCGAGCAGTACTTC.